These 17 T cell receptor beta chains share one sample of origin, sequenced in a study of Ad26.COV2.S vaccination and SARS-CoV-2 variants. Sequencing was performed with immunoSEQ multiplex PCR; in TCRdb, only in-frame clones are kept and a portion is missing. This table has 350,000 to 450,000 clones, about 88% appearing once. Treatment described: 15 to 20 received Ad26.COV2.S at low or high dose, single or two shots; 5 received placebo; per-sample allocation not given. The samples date from day 63 after the first vaccine or placebo injection. The sample in question was peripheral blood, obtained in a trial of Ad26.COV2.S vaccine versus placebo. These receptors all come from a person between 18 and 65 years old who received the Ad26.COV2.S COVID-19 vaccine or a placebo.

This clone was counted a few times. This chain links TRBV7-6 with TRBJ2-7; no definite D call. Per germline, CDR1 SGHVS and CDR2 FNYEAQ. The CDR3 consists of 14 residues. V lost 3 bases and J 0 bases, leaving 9 bases between the germline ends. In nucleotides, the CDR3 is TGTGCCAGCAGCTTGGGCCCTGGCTCCTACGAGCAGTACTTC. Amino acid sequence: CASSLGPGSYEQYF.

There are a few counts of this clone. The chain is built from TRBV14 and TRBJ1-6; 7 bases match TRBD1. Germline-derived CDR1 and CDR2 are SGHDN and FVKESK. This CDR3 has 17 amino acids. V lost 3 bases to trimming and J lost 0 bases; unmatched junction nucleotides: 5. The CDR3 protein is CASSQVRGSSYNSPLHF. DNA of the CDR3: TGTGCCAGCAGCCAGGTCAGGGGGAGCTCCTATAATTCACCCCTCCACTTT.

The chain combines TRBV18 with TRBJ2-3, with 7 bases identical to TRBD1. Germline V CDR1 and CDR2: KGHSH, LQKENI. Germline trimming cut 3 bases from V and 4 bases from J; bases unmatched to any gene: 10. This CDR3 contains 16 residues. Here the CDR3 reads CASSPFFTGDPDTQYF. DNA of the CDR3: TGTGCCAGCTCACCTTTCTTTACAGGGGACCCAGATACGCAGTATTTT. Drawing the rest from reference TRBV18 and TRBJ2-3, the complete variable domain is NAGVMQNPRHLVRRRGQEARLRCSPMKGHSHVYWYRQLPEEGLKFMVYLQKENIIDESGMPKERFSAEFPKEGPSILRIQQVVRGDSAAYFCASSPFFTGDPDTQYFGPGTRLTVL.

The chain uses TRBV3-1 (or the pseudogene TRBV3-2) and TRBJ2-5; 11 bases match TRBD2. V was clipped by 4 bases and J by 4 bases; unmatched bases: 2. Germline assignment: CDR1 LGHDT and CDR2 YNNKEL (reference sequence). The CDR3 runs to 14 residues. CDR3 in DNA: TGTGCCAGCAGCCTCCTAGCGGGGGGAGAGACCCAGTACTTC. This translates into CASSLLAGGETQYF.

The chain uses TRBV4-3 and TRBJ2-2; 9 positions match TRBD2. Germline loops: CDR1 LGHNA, CDR2 YSLEER. CDR3 length: 14 amino acids. J lost 4 bases, V lost 6 bases, and 3 bases had no gene match. The CDR3 nucleotides are TGCGCCAGCAGAGAGACTAGCGGCACCGGGGAGCTGTTTTTT. Residues: CASRETSGTGELFF.

This clone showed up just once. The rearrangement joins TRBV29-1 to TRBJ2-2; 7 positions match TRBD1. Looked up from germline, CDR1 is SQVTM and CDR2 is ANQGSEA. V was clipped by 6 bases and J by 2 bases; unmatched bases: 6. The CDR3 has 14 amino acids. CDR3 protein: CSVRDSGNTGELFF. The CDR3 nucleotides are TGCAGCGTCCGGGACAGCGGAAACACCGGGGAGCTGTTTTTT.

V and J are TRBV2 and TRBJ2-1; TRBD2 matches 7 bases. This CDR3 comprises 15 residues. Losses at the gene ends were 4 bases for V and 2 bases for J; bases not matched to a gene: 5. Germline V CDR1 and CDR2: SNHLY, FYNNEI. In DNA form, the CDR3 reads TGTGCCAGCAGTGGGGCGGGAGAAACCTACAATGAGCAGTTCTTC. It yields the protein CASSGAGETYNEQFF.

This chain links TRBV19 with TRBJ2-7; D gene uncertain. V dropped 5 bases and J dropped 2 bases, with 13 bases sitting between them. Germline V gene data show CDR1 as LNHDA and CDR2 as SQIVND (reference sequence). CDR3 length: 14 amino acids. DNA of the CDR3: TGTGCCAGTAGTCAGTCCCTGCCGACCTACGAGCAGTACTTC. Residues: CASSQSLPTYEQYF.

This chain uses TRBV27 with TRBJ1-5, with TRBD1 matching 8 bases. V gave up 5 bases and J gave up 0 bases; unmatched junction bases: 6. Germline lookup yields CDR1 MNHEY and CDR2 SMNVEV (reference sequence). This CDR3 is built from 16 residues. This CDR3 is CASSPSQGASNQPQHF. The CDR3 bases are TGTGCCAGCAGTCCCAGTCAGGGGGCTAGCAATCAGCCCCAGCATTTT.

This chain connects TRBV7-2 to TRBJ1-4, with D possibly matching TRBD1 (6 bases). This CDR3 contains 16 residues. Germline CDR1 and CDR2: SGHTA and FQGNSA. Trimming stripped 4 bases from V and 2 bases from J, with 14 bases between. CDR3 coding DNA: TGTGCCAGCAGCTACCAACAGGGTTTGACTAATGAAAAACTGTTTTTT. Its translation: CASSYQQGLTNEKLFF. The variable domain in full, completed from reference TRBV7-2 and TRBJ1-4, reads GAGVSQSPSNKVTEKGKDVELRCDPISGHTALYWYRQSLGQGLEFLIYFQGNSAPDKSGLPSDRFSAERTGGSVSTLTIQRTQQEDSAVYLCASSYQQGLTNEKLFFGSGTQLSVL.

The rearrangement joins TRBV9 to TRBJ2-3; D perhaps matches TRBD2 (5 bases). Germline loops: CDR1 SGDLS, CDR2 YYNGEE. This CDR3 is 15 amino acids long. V was clipped by 3 bases and J by 0 bases, with 11 bases between them. The chain's CDR3 is CASSAGVRSTDTQYF. CDR3 sequence (DNA): TGTGCCAGCAGCGCCGGGGTTAGAAGCACAGATACGCAGTATTTT.

The DNA for the CDR3 is TGTGCCACCAGCAGAGGGGGAGGTGAGCAGTACTTC. Amino acid sequence: CATSRGGGEQYF. This chain uses TRBV15 with TRBJ2-7; possible D gene TRBD2, 6 bases. Germline loops: CDR1 LNHNV, CDR2 YYDKDF (reference sequence). The CDR3 is 12 residues long. V was trimmed by 1 base and J by 7 bases, leaving 8 bases between them.

This chain joins TRBV5-8 and TRBJ1-1; 7 bases align to TRBD1. Looked up from germline, CDR1 is SGHTS and CDR2 is YDEGEE. This CDR3 is 16 amino acids long. Trimming took 4 bases from V and 0 from J; bases not matched to a gene: 9. The CDR3 region has the DNA TGTGCCAGCAGCGAGGGACAGAGGGTCTTGAACACTGAAGCTTTCTTT. This codes for CASSEGQRVLNTEAFF.

The V gene is TRBV29-1, the J gene TRBJ2-2; D is unclear. Germline assignment: CDR1 SQVTM and CDR2 ANQGSEA. The V end was cut by 2 bases, the J end by 0 bases, with 7 bases between. This CDR3 has 14 amino acids. CDR3 DNA: TGCAGCGTTGAAACGGCACCGAACACCGGGGAGCTGTTTTTT. It yields the protein CSVETAPNTGELFF.

The chain combines TRBV24-1 with TRBJ2-1; 8 bases are shared with TRBD1. Germline CDR1 KGHDR, CDR2 SFDVKD. This CDR3 is built from 16 residues. The V segment lost 0 bases and the J segment 7 bases; nucleotides outside the gene matches: 7. CDR3 DNA: TGTGCCACCAGTGATTTGAAGACAGGGGCTCTGAATGAGCAGTTCTTC. The encoded protein is CATSDLKTGALNEQFF.

The V and J genes are TRBV21-1 and TRBJ2-4; the D call of TRBD2 is as the table states it, not checked on the DNA. TRBV21-1 is recorded as a pseudogene. CDR3 length: 17 residues. CDR3 loop: CASSPEAGDTFKNIQYF. For the CDR3, the DNA is TGTGCCAGCAGCCCCGAGGCGGGGGACACTTTCAAAAACATTCAGTACTTC.

This chain uses TRBV11-2 with TRBJ2-1; 10 bases agree with TRBD2. This CDR3 is 16 amino acids long. Germline assignment: CDR1 SGHAT and CDR2 FQNNGV. V shed 0 bases, J shed 3 bases, and the junction held 2 bases outside the gene matches. The CDR3 here is CASSLDGLAVYNEQFF. CDR3 DNA sequence: TGTGCCAGCAGCTTAGACGGACTAGCGGTCTACAATGAGCAGTTCTTC.